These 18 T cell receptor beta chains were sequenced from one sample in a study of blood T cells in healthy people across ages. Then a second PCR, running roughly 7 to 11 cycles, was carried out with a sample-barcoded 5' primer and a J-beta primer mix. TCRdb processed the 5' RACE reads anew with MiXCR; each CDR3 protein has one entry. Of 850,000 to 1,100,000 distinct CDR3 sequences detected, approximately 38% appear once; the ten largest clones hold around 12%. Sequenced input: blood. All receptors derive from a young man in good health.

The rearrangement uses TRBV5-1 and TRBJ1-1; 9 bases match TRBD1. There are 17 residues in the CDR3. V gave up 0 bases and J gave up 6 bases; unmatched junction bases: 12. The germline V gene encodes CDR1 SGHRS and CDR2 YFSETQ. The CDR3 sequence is CASSLEGTGFSTPEAFF. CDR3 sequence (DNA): TGCGCCAGCAGCTTGGAGGGGACAGGGTTTTCAACACCTGAAGCTTTCTTT. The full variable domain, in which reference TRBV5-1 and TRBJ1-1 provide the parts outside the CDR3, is KAGVTQTPRYLIKTRGQQVTLSCSPISGHRSVSWYQQTPGQGLQFLFEYFSETQRNKGNFPGRFSGRQFSNSRSEMNVSTLELGDSALYLCASSLEGTGFSTPEAFFGQGTRLTVV.

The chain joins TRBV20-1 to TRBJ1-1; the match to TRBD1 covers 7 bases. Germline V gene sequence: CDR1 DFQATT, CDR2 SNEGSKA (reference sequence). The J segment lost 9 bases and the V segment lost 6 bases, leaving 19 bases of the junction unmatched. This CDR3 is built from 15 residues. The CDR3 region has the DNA TGCAGTGCGTCCCCGGTAGCTAACGCAGGGGGAAAAGCTTTCTTT. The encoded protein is CSASPVANAGGKAFF.

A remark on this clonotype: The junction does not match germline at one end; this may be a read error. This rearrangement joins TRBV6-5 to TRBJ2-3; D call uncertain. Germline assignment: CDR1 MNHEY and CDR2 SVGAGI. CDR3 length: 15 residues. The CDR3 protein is CASSRSKESTDTRYF. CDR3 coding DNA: TGTGCCAGCAGCCGGAGTAAGGAGAGCACAGATACGCGGTATTTT.

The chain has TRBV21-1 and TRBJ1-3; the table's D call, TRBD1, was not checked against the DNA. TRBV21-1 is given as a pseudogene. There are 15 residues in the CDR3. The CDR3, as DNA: TGTGCCAGGAGGGGACAGGGGGCTAGCGGAAACACCATATATTTT. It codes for CARRGQGASGNTIYF.

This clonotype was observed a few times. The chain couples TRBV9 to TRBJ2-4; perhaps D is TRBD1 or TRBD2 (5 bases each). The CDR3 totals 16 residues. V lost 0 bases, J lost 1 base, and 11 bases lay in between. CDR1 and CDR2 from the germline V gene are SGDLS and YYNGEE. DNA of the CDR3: TGTGCCAGCAGCGTAGTGGGGTGGGGGGCCAAAAACATTCAGTACTTC. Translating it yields CASSVVGWGAKNIQYF.

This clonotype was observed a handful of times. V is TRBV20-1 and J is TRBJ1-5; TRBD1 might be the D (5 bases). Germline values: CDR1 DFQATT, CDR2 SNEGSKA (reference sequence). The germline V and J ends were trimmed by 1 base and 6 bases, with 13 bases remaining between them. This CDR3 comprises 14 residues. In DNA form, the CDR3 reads TGCAGTGCTAGAGGTGCGGGGGATCCTCAGCCCCAGCATTTT. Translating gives CSARGAGDPQPQHF.

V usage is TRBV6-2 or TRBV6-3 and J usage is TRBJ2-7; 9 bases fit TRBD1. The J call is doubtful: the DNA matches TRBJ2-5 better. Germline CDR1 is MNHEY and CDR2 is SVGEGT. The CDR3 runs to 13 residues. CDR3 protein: CASRRTGEKTQYF. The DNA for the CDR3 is TGTGCCAGCAGAAGGACAGGGGAAAAGACCCAGTACTTC.

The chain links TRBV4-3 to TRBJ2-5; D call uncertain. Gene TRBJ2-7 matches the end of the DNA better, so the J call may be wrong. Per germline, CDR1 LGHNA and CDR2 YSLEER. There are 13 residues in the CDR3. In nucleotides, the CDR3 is TGCGCCAGCAGCCAAGATTTCACTACCGAGCAGTACTTC. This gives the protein CASSQDFTTEQYF.

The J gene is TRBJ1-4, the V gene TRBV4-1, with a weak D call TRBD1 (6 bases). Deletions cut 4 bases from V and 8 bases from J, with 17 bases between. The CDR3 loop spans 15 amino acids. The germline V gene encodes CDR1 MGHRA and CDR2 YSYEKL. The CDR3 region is CASSPQVFRGEKLFF. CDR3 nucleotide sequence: TGCGCCAGCAGCCCCCAAGTATTCAGGGGAGAAAAACTGTTTTTT.

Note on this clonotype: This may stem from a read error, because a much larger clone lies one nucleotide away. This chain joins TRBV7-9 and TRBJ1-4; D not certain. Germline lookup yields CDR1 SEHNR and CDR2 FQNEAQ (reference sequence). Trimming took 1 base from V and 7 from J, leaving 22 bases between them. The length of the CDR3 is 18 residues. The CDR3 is CASSLGTLRRAPIEKLFF. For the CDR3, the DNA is TGTGCCAGCAGCTTAGGGACCCTAAGACGGGCCCCAATTGAAAAACTGTTTTTT.

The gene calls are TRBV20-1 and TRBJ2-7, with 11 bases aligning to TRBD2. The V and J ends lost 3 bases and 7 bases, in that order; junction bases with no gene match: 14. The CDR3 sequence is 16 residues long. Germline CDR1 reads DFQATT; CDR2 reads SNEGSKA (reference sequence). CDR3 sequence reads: CSARRLLAGANNEQYF. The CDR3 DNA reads TGCAGTGCTAGGAGGTTACTAGCGGGGGCGAACAATGAGCAGTACTTC.

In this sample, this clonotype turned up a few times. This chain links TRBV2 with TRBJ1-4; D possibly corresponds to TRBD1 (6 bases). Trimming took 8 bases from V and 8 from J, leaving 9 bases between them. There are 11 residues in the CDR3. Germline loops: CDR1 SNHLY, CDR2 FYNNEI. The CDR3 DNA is TGTGCCAGCCGGACAGTCGAAAAACTGTTTTTT. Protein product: CASRTVEKLFF.

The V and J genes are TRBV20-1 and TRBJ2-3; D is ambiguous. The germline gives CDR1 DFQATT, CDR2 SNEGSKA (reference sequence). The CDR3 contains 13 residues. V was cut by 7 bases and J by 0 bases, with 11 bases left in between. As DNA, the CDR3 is TGCAGTGTCACGACACTTAGCACAGATACGCAGTATTTT. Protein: CSVTTLSTDTQYF.

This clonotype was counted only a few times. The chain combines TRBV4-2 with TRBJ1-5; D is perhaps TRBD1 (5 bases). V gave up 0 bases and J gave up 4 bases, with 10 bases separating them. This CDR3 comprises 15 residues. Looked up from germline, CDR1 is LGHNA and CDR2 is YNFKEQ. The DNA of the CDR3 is TGTGCCAGCAGCCAAGATCAGGGTGTGAATCAGCCCCAGCATTTT. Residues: CASSQDQGVNQPQHF.

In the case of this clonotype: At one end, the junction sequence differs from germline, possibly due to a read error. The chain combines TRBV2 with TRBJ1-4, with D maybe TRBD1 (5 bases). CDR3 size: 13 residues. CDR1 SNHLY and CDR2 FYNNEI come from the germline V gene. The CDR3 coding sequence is TGTGCCAGCGGATTGGGGGTTATTGAAAAACAGTTTTTT. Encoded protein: CASGLGVIEKQFF.

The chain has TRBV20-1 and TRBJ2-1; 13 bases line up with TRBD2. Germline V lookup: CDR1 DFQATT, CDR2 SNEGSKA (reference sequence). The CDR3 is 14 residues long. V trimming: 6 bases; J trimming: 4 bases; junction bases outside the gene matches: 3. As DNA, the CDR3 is TGCAGTGCCCAGACTAGCGGGGGGTACAATGAGCAGTTCTTC. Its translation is CSAQTSGGYNEQFF.

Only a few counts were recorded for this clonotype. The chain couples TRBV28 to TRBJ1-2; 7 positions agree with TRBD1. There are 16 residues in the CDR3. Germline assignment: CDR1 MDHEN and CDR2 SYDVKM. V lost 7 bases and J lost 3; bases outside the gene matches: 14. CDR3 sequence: CASTSQGTIRYYGYTF. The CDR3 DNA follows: TGTGCCAGCACCTCACAGGGGACCATCCGCTACTATGGCTACACCTTC.

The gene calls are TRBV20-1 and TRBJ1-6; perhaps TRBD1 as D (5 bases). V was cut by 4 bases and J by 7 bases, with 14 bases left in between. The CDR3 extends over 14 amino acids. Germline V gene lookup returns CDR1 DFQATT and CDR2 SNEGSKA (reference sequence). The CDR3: CSAISTAGNSPLHF. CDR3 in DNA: TGCAGTGCTATAAGTACTGCAGGGAATTCACCCCTCCACTTT.